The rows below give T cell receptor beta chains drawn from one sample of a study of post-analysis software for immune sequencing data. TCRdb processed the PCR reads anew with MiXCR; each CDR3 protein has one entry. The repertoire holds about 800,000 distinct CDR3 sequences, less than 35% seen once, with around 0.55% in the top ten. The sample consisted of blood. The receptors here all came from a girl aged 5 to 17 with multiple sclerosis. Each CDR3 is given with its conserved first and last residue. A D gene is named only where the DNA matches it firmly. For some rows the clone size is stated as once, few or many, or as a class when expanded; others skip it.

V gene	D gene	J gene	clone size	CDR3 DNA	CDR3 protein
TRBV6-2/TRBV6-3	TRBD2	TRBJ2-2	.	TGTGCCAGCAGCCGACTAGCGGCGAACACCGGGGAGCTGTTTTTT	CASSRLAANTGELFF
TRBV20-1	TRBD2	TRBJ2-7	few	TGCAGTGCCGGGGGAGGGAGGAGATCCGAGCAGTACTTC	CSAGGGRRSEQYF
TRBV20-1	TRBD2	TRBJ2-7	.	TGCAGTGCTTCTAGCGGGGGGTCCTACGAGCAGTACTTC	CSASSGGSYEQYF
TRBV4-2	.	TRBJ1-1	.	TGTGCCAGCAGCCAAGATAGCATTCAGGTGAACACTGAAGCTTTCTTT	CASSQDSIQVNTEAFF
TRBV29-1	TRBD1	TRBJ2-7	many	TGCAGCGCCTCAGGGGGTCTAACCTACGAGCAGTACTTC	CSASGGLTYEQYF
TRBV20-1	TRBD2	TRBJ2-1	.	TGCAGTGCTCCCCGGACTAGCGGGAGGGCCAATGAGCAGTTCTTC	CSAPRTSGRANEQFF
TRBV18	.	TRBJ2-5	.	TGTGCCAGCTCATCCTCCGGACGGAAAGAGACCCAGTACTTC	CASSSSGRKETQYF
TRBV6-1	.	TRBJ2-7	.	TGTGCCAGCAGTGAAGGGACTTACCGTCGGTACTTC	CASSEGTYRRYF
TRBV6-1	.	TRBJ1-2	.	TGTGCCAGCACGGACACCATTAACTATGGCTACACCTTC	CASTDTINYGYTF
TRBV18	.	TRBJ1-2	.	TGTGCCAGCTCACCACCTTATCCGGGACCGCCGAGGACTAACTATGGCTACACCTTC	CASSPPYPGPPRTNYGYTF
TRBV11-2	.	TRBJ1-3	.	TGTGCCAGCAGCACACCCGGAAACACCATATATTTT	CASSTPGNTIYF
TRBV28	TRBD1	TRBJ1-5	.	TGTGCCAGCATCTTGGGGGGACAGGTTTCTATTCAGCCCCAGCATTTT	CASILGGQVSIQPQHF
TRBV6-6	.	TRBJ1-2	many	TGTGCCAGCAGTTACTGGGCGGATGGCTACACCTTC	CASSYWADGYTF
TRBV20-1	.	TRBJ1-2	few	TGCAGTCACCGGGACAACTATGGCTACACCTTC	CSHRDNYGYTF
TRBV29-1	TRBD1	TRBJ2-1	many	TGCAGCGTTGAAGGGGACAGGGGTTACAATGAGCAGTTCTTC	CSVEGDRGYNEQFF
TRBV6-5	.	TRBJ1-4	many	TGTGCCAGCAGGAGAGACGCCAACGTGGGTAATGAAAAACTGTTTTTT	CASRRDANVGNEKLFF
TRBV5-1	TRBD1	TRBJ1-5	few	TGCGCCAGCAGCGCCGAGACAGGGGACAATCAGCCCCAGCATTTT	CASSAETGDNQPQHF
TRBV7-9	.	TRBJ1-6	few	TGTGCCAGCAGCCTGGTGGCACAGCCCCTCCACTTT	CASSLVAQPLHF
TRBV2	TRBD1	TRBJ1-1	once	TGTGCCAGCGGTGTGGAAGGGGGCCCGTACACTGAAGCTTTCTTT	CASGVEGGPYTEAFF
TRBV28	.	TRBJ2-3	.	TGTGCCAGCACGCCGGCGCGGGACATCACAGATACGCAGTATTTT	CASTPARDITDTQYF
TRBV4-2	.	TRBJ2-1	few	TGTGCCAGCAGCCAAGATGTCAGGGGCTACAATGAGCAGTTCTTC	CASSQDVRGYNEQFF
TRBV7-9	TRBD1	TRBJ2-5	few	TGTGCCAGCAGCCCAAGGACAGGCTGGTTGGAGACCCAGTACTTC	CASSPRTGWLETQYF
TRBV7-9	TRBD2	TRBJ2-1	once	TGTGCCAGCGGGACTAGCGACAATGAGCAGTTCTTC	CASGTSDNEQFF
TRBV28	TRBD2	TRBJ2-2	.	TGTGCCAGCAGTCCCATCGGGGGGACTAGCGGGAGCGCCGGGGAGCTGTTTTTT	CASSPIGGTSGSAGELFF
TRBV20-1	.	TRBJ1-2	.	TGCAGTGCTAGCGGGGGGGGGACACATGGCTACACCTTC	CSASGGGTHGYTF
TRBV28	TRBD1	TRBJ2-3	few	TGTGCCTCAATTGGACAGGGCCGAAGCACAGATACGCAGTATTTT	CASIGQGRSTDTQYF
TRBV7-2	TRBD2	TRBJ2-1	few	TGTGCCAGCAGCTTAAGGCTAGCGGGAGGCTCCTATACCTACAATGAGCAGTTCTTC	CASSLRLAGGSYTYNEQFF
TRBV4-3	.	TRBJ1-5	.	TGCGCCAGCAGCCAAGGTCGGAGCAATCAGCCCCAGCATTTT	CASSQGRSNQPQHF
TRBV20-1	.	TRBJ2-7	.	TGCAGTGCTGGGGGGACGGTCACCTACGAGCAGTACTTC	CSAGGTVTYEQYF
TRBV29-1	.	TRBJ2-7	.	TGCAGCGTTGAATCACCGGGACTTTTATCCTACGAGCAGTACTTC	CSVESPGLLSYEQYF
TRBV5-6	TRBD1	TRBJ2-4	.	TGTGCCAGCAGCGGAGGGACAGGGTGGGCCAAAAACATTCAGTACTTC	CASSGGTGWAKNIQYF
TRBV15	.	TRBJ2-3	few	TGTGCCACCAGCAGACTACAGGGAGCAACAGATACGCAGTATTTT	CATSRLQGATDTQYF
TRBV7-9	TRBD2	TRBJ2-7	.	TGTGCCAGCAGCCCCGGACTAGCGGAGAAACCCTACGAGCAGTACTTC	CASSPGLAEKPYEQYF
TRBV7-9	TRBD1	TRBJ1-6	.	TGTGCCAGCAGCCCCGGACAGGCCGCACCCCTCCGCTTT	CASSPGQAAPLRF
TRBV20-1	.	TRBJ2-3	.	TGCAGTGCTAGCGGGGGCGTTGGCACAGATACGCAGTATTTT	CSASGGVGTDTQYF
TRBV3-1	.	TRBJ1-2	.	TGTGCCAGCAGCTTCGGGACCCGGAGTGGCTACACCTTC	CASSFGTRSGYTF
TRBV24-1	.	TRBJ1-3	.	TGTGCCACCAGTGACAAACACTCTGGAAACACCATATATTTT	CATSDKHSGNTIYF
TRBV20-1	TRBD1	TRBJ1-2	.	TGCAGTGCTAGACTCGGGACAGGGGGTTATGGCTACACCTTC	CSARLGTGGYGYTF
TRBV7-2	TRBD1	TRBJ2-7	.	TGTGCCAGCAGCTTGCCGGGACAGTCCTACGAGCAGTACTTC	CASSLPGQSYEQYF
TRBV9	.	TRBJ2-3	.	TGTGCCAGCAGCGTTCATGGCGGAACCACAGATACGCAGTATTTT	CASSVHGGTTDTQYF
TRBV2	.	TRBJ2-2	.	TGTGCCAGCAGTGTCCCGTCGAAGGGCGGGGAGCTGTTTTTT	CASSVPSKGGELFF
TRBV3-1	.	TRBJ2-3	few	TGTGCCAGCAGCCCTCGTGCGCGGACATTTAGCACAGATACGCAGTATTTT	CASSPRARTFSTDTQYF
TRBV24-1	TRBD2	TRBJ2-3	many	TGTGCCACCAGTGATTTGACCTTCGGGGGGACAGATACGCAGTATTTT	CATSDLTFGGTDTQYF
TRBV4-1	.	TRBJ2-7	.	TGCGCCAGCAGCAAAGGCCCCGACAGCGAGCAGTACTTC	CASSKGPDSEQYF
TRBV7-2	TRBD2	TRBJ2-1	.	TGTGCCAGCAGCACAACTAGCGTCTCCCCCTACAATGAGCAGTTCTTC	CASSTTSVSPYNEQFF
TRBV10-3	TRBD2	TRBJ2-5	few	TGTGCCATCAGTGCGTTCGGACTAGCGGACCAAGAGACCCAGTACTTC	CAISAFGLADQETQYF
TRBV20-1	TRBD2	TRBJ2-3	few	TGCAGTGCTAGAGACGGGTCAGCGGGGTGGGATACGCAGTATTTT	CSARDGSAGWDTQYF
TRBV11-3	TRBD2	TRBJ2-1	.	TGTGCCAGCAGCTCCAGCGGGGGGCCCCACAATGAGCAGTTCTTC	CASSSSGGPHNEQFF
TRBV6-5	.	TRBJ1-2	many	TGTGCCAGCAGTTACTCGCCAGCCTATGGCTACACCTTC	CASSYSPAYGYTF
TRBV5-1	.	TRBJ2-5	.	TGCGCCAGCAGCGGGACCAGAAGACAAGAGACCCAGTACTTC	CASSGTRRQETQYF
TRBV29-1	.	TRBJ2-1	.	TGCAGCGTTCGCCAGAACAGGGACAATGAGCAGTTCTTC	CSVRQNRDNEQFF
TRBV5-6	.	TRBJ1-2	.	TGTGCCAGCAGCTTTCAGGGAACTACTAACTATGGCTACACCTTC	CASSFQGTTNYGYTF
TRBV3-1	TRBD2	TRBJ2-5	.	TGTGCCAGCAGCCAATTACAGGTCGGGACTAGCGGAAAGGGAGAGACCCAGTACTTC	CASSQLQVGTSGKGETQYF
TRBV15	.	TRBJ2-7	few	TGTGCCACCAGCAGACAGAGGTTGGGAGCCTACGAGCAGTACTTC	CATSRQRLGAYEQYF
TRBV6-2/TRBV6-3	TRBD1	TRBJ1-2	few	TGTGCCAGCAGCCTAAGCGGGACAGCCAACTATGGCTACACCTTC	CASSLSGTANYGYTF
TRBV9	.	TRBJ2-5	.	TGTGCCAGCAGCGTCGGGGACGGACGGGTCGAGACCCAGTACTTC	CASSVGDGRVETQYF
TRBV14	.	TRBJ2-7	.	TGTGCCAGCAGCCAACCGGGAACCTACGAGCAGTACTTC	CASSQPGTYEQYF
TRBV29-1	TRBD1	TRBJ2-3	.	TGCAGCGTTGAACGGACAGGGGGGAGCACAGATACGCAGTATTTT	CSVERTGGSTDTQYF
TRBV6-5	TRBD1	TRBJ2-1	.	TGTGCCAGCAGTCGGCAGCCCGACAGGGGGCAGCAGTTCTTC	CASSRQPDRGQQFF